Given below is one TCR beta chain in context. This specimen comes from a study of graft-versus-host responses after intestinal transplantation. TCRdb's table, derived via immunoSEQ multiplex PCR, lists solely in-frame clones and lacks some. The table includes fewer than 9,500 clones, under 95% detected once. The germline CDR1 and CDR2 sequences are WNHNN and SYGVQD (reference sequence). This CDR3 contains 15 residues. V was cut by 5 bases and J by 7 bases, with 18 bases left in between. The rearrangement links TRBV10-1 to TRBJ2-1; possible D gene TRBD2, 7 bases. This clonotype was sampled from a human patient who received an intestinal transplant, so some T cells may come from the graft donor. The sample consisted of PBMCs, taken around 31 days after intestinal transplant. CDR3 loop: CASSPPRGGLNEQFF. CDR3 DNA: TGCGCCAGCAGTCCCCCTAGGGGGGGGTTAAATGAGCAGTTCTTC.